This T cell receptor beta chain stems from a study of vaccination effects on CD4 cells after COVID-19. Germline V gene lookup returns CDR1 SGHAT and CDR2 FQNNGV. CDR3 length equals 13 residues. Trimming pared 3 bases from V and 6 bases from J, leaving 11 bases between. The repertoire was sequenced with immunoSEQ multiplex PCR; TCRdb's copy has only in-frame clones and lacks some. The sample records around 49,000 clones, about 68% being singletons. After expansion with viral peptide pools in the ViraFEST assay, antigen-specific CD4+ T cells were sequenced. Isolation of CD4+ T cells took place after 10 days of culture. According to PCR results, the person was infected with SARS-CoV-2 between March and December 2020. Wells of around 2 million PBMC each were grown with approximately 10 IU/ml IL-2 and 9.5 to 10 ug/ml peptides. Turning to this clone: No antigen is known for it.

The clonotype was recovered from a human donor who had a prior SARS-CoV-2 infection. The input for sequencing was CD4+ T cells from PBMCs cultured with a peptide pool, taken before COVID-19 vaccination. The V call is TRBV11-2, the J call TRBJ1-2, with D unresolved. CDR3 sequence (DNA): TGTGCCAGCAGCTTCTGGGTAGGCGATGGCTACACCTTC. It yields the protein CASSFWVGDGYTF. The full variable domain, rest sourced from reference TRBV11-2 and TRBJ1-2, is EAGVAQSPRYKIIEKRQSVAFWCNPISGHATLYWYQQILGQGPKLLIQFQNNGVVDDSQLPKDRFSAERLKGVDSTLKIQPAKLEDSAVYLCASSFWVGDGYTFGSGTRLTVV.